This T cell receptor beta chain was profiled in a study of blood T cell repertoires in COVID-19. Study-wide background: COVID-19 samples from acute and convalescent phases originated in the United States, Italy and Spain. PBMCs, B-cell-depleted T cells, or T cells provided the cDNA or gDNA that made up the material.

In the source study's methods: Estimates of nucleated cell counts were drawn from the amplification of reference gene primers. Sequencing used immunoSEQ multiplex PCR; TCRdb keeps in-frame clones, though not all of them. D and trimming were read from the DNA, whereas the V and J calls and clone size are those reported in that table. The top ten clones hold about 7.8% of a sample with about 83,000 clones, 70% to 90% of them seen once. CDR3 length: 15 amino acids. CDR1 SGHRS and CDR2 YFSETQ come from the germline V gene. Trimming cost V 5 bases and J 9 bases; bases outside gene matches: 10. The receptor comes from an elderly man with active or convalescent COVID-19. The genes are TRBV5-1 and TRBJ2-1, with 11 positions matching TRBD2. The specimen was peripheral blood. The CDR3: CASRFGLAGSIEQFF. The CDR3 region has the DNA TGCGCCAGCAGATTCGGACTAGCGGGTTCCATTGAGCAGTTCTTC.